This entry lists 24 T cell receptor beta chains sequenced from one sample in a study of T cells of healthy individuals. TCRdb ran MiXCR on the 5' RACE reads and lists one entry per CDR3 protein. This sample has about 53,000 distinct CDR3 sequences; roughly 14% occur once, and the top ten carry more than 15%. Receptor source: a human donor in good health.

This clonotype was picked up a small number of times. This CDR3 is CSASLSWGQGAGYGYTF. The DNA for the CDR3 is TGCAGTGCTAGTCTTAGTTGGGGACAGGGGGCCGGCTATGGCTACACCTTC. This chain uses TRBV20-1 with TRBJ1-2; 12 nucleotides agree with TRBD1. This CDR3 has 17 residues. With 3 bases clipped from V and 4 bases from J, the junction kept 12 bases outside the gene matches. CDR1 and CDR2 from the germline V gene are DFQATT and SNEGSKA (reference sequence).

The table lists this clonotype with many counts. The chain employs TRBV13 and TRBJ2-5, with TRBD2 identical over 7 bases. V lost 8 bases and J lost 7; bases outside the gene matches: 7. Germline CDR1 PRHDT, CDR2 FYEKMQ (reference sequence). This CDR3 is 12 amino acids long. This CDR3 reads CASAKGRGTQYF. The CDR3 DNA reads as TGTGCCAGCGCGAAGGGGAGGGGGACCCAGTACTTC.

In this sample, this clonotype turned up a few times. This chain links TRBV5-1 with TRBJ1-1; 8 nucleotides align to TRBD1. The J segment lost 2 bases and the V segment lost 6 bases, leaving 6 bases of the junction unmatched. Germline CDR1 and CDR2: SGHRS and YFSETQ. This CDR3 spans 14 amino acids. CDR3 residues: CASIDTGGNTEAFF. CDR3 coding DNA: TGCGCCAGCATAGACACAGGGGGAAACACTGAAGCTTTCTTT.

This clonotype was seen repeatedly, ten times or more. The chain is built from TRBV24-1 and TRBJ2-5, with TRBD2 matching over 8 bases. V trimming: 7 bases; J trimming: 7 bases; junction bases outside the gene matches: 10. Germline values: CDR1 KGHDR, CDR2 SFDVKD. The length of the CDR3 is 14 residues. The CDR3 loop reads CATSSTSGAGTQYF. CDR3 nucleotides: TGTGCCACCAGCTCTACTAGCGGTGCGGGGACCCAGTACTTC.

The CDR3 nucleotides are TGTGCCAGCTCACCTAATTCAGAAGAGACCCAGTACTTC. Its translation is CASSPNSEETQYF. The gene calls are TRBV18 and TRBJ2-5; D ambiguous. CDR1 and CDR2 (germline): KGHSH, LQKENI. This CDR3 is built from 13 residues. Deletions cut 3 bases from V and 3 bases from J, with 8 bases between.

This clonotype appeared many times. This chain joins TRBV7-3 and TRBJ2-1, with a tentative D call TRBD2 (6 bases). With 0 bases removed from V and 6 bases from J, the gap between germline ends came to 15 bases. This CDR3 comprises 16 residues. The germline CDR1 and CDR2 sequences are SGHTA and FQGTGA. This CDR3 is CASSLTGYGRGNEQFF. Written as DNA, the CDR3 is TGTGCCAGCAGCTTAACAGGGTATGGGCGGGGCAATGAGCAGTTCTTC.

The sample holds many counts of this clonotype. The rearrangement uses TRBV2 and TRBJ2-5; perhaps TRBD2 as D (6 bases). Trimming stripped 6 bases from V and 1 base from J, with 12 bases between. From germline, CDR1 is SNHLY and CDR2 FYNNEI. This CDR3 region has 14 residues. The DNA for the CDR3 is TGTGCCAGCAGCCCCCCGGAGGGCCAAGAGACCCAGTACTTC. Protein sequence: CASSPPEGQETQYF.

In its sample, this clonotype was seen a few times. The chain uses TRBV29-1 and TRBJ2-5; D might be TRBD2 (6 bases). Trimming left V 7 bases short and J 2 bases short, with 17 bases between. The CDR3 length is 14 residues. The germline CDR1 and CDR2 sequences are SQVTM and ANQGSEA. The CDR3 DNA sequence: TGCAGCGCTGGGGGAGGAGTTCGGCAAGAGACCCAGTACTTC. It encodes CSAGGGVRQETQYF.

This clonotype has a handful of counts. The rearrangement joins TRBV28 to TRBJ2-1; D gene unclear. The CDR3 is made up of 14 amino acids. CDR1 is MDHEN, CDR2 SYDVKM, per germline. Trimming stripped 6 bases from V and 7 bases from J, with 16 bases between. CDR3 amino acids: CASRPAGARNEQFF. For the CDR3, the DNA is TGTGCCAGCAGACCTGCAGGCGCCCGTAATGAGCAGTTCTTC.

This chain links TRBV7-2 with TRBJ2-1, with D perhaps TRBD2 (6 bases). Germline-derived CDR1 and CDR2 are SGHTA and FQGNSA. Deletions cut 5 bases from V and 5 bases from J, with 7 bases between. This CDR3 comprises 12 residues. The CDR3 sequence is CASSRLDNEQFF. In DNA form, the CDR3 reads TGTGCCAGCAGCCGACTAGACAATGAGCAGTTCTTC. The entire variable domain, with the rest obtained from reference TRBV7-2 and TRBJ2-1, is as follows: GAGVSQSPSNKVTEKGKDVELRCDPISGHTALYWYRQSLGQGLEFLIYFQGNSAPDKSGLPSDRFSAERTGGSVSTLTIQRTQQEDSAVYLCASSRLDNEQFFGPGTRLTVL.

This clonotype has just a few counts. The V call is TRBV6-5, the J call TRBJ2-7; 9 bases agree with TRBD1. The CDR3 runs 15 residues. V lost 6 bases, J lost 1 base, and 7 bases stayed unmatched. Germline assignment: CDR1 MNHEY and CDR2 SVGAGI. CDR3 sequence reads: CASSRGQGRSYEQYF. The CDR3 region has the DNA TGTGCCAGCAGCCGGGGACAGGGCAGGTCCTACGAGCAGTACTTC.

J is TRBJ2-7 and V is TRBV24-1; 11 positions agree with TRBD1. With 9 bases clipped from V and 5 bases from J, the junction kept 23 bases outside the gene matches. Germline V gene lookup returns CDR1 KGHDR and CDR2 SFDVKD. This CDR3 has 19 amino acids. The chain's CDR3 is CATWYGGRARDRGEDEQYF. CDR3 bases: TGTGCCACCTGGTACGGCGGCCGGGCCCGGGACAGGGGGGAAGACGAGCAGTACTTC.

This clonotype occurred a few times. The V call is TRBV6-1, the J call TRBJ2-7; tentatively, D is TRBD1 (6 bases). Germline CDR1 and CDR2: MNHNS and SASEGT. Trimming stripped 8 bases from V and 2 bases from J, with 16 bases between. This CDR3 has 14 residues. Written as DNA, the CDR3 is TGTGCCAGCGCGAAACAGGGAGAGGCCTACGAGCAGTACTTC. This sequence encodes CASAKQGEAYEQYF.

The J gene is TRBJ2-3, the V gene TRBV5-1; unclear D gene. The V and J ends lost 1 base and 3 bases respectively, with 6 bases between them. Germline CDR1 and CDR2: SGHRS and YFSETQ. This CDR3 is 13 amino acids long. The CDR3 region is CASSLTKTDTQYF. The CDR3 DNA is TGCGCCAGCAGCTTGACGAAGACAGATACGCAGTATTTT.

The chain employs TRBV29-1 and TRBJ2-1; 7 bases line up with TRBD1. Trimming removed 1 base from V and 7 bases from J; junction bases left unmatched: 7. Germline V gene data show CDR1 as SQVTM and CDR2 as ANQGSEA. The CDR3 length is 14 residues. This CDR3 reads CSVEGRGQWNEQFF. The CDR3 DNA sequence: TGCAGCGTTGAAGGAAGGGGGCAATGGAATGAGCAGTTCTTC.

This clonotype was recorded a few times. The CDR3 DNA sequence: TGTGCCAGCAGCCCGTGGGGACAGAGCTCCTACAATGAGCAGTTCTTC. Translating it yields CASSPWGQSSYNEQFF. The V call is TRBV7-2, the J call TRBJ2-1; 7 bases match TRBD1. The CDR3 covers 16 residues. The V and J ends lost 5 bases and 0 bases, in that order; junction bases with no gene match: 7. The germline V gene encodes CDR1 SGHTA and CDR2 FQGNSA.

The table lists this clonotype with a few counts. V and J are TRBV18 and TRBJ2-7, with a weak D call TRBD1 (5 bases). Trimming left V 3 bases short and J 0 bases short, with 12 bases between. CDR1 KGHSH and CDR2 LQKENI come from the germline V gene. This CDR3 comprises 15 residues. The CDR3 DNA reads as TGTGCCAGCTCACCTGTGGGGCCCGACTCCTACGAGCAGTACTTC. Residues: CASSPVGPDSYEQYF. The full variable domain, completed using reference TRBV18 and TRBJ2-7, is NAGVMQNPRHLVRRRGQEARLRCSPMKGHSHVYWYRQLPEEGLKFMVYLQKENIIDESGMPKERFSAEFPKEGPSILRIQQVVRGDSAAYFCASSPVGPDSYEQYFGPGTRLTVT.

This clonotype was observed many times. The V call is TRBV6-5, the J call TRBJ1-6; D call uncertain. CDR3 length: 13 amino acids. Germline CDR1 MNHEY, CDR2 SVGAGI. Between the trimmed V and J ends, which lost 0 bases and 9 bases, there was a span of 6 bases. The CDR3 protein is CASSYSLLSPLHF. As DNA, the CDR3 is TGTGCCAGCAGTTACTCGCTGCTTTCACCCCTCCACTTT.

In this sample, this clonotype turned up a few times. The V and J genes are TRBV9 and TRBJ1-2; maybe TRBD1 (6 bases). CDR3 length: 16 amino acids. Germline values: CDR1 SGDLS, CDR2 YYNGEE. V was cut by 0 bases and J by 8 bases, with 20 bases left in between. DNA of the CDR3: TGTGCCAGCAGCGTAGGATCCCGGGGGGCGGAAGGAGGCTACACCTTC. It codes for CASSVGSRGAEGGYTF. Complete variable domain (other parts from reference TRBV9 and TRBJ1-2): DSGVTQTPKHLITATGQRVTLRCSPRSGDLSVYWYQQSLDQGLQFLIQYYNGEERAKGNILERFSAQQFPDLHSELNLSSLELGDSALYFCASSVGSRGAEGGYTFGSGTRLTVV.

The CDR3 spells CASRRTGRNTEAFF. The CDR3 DNA follows: TGTGCCAGCAGACGGACAGGGCGGAACACTGAAGCTTTCTTT. The chain carries TRBV12-3 or TRBV12-4 and TRBJ1-1; 8 positions match TRBD1. V lost 6 bases, J lost 1 base, and 4 bases stayed unmatched. The CDR3 covers 14 residues.

The chain uses TRBV7-2 and TRBJ1-2, with a weak D call TRBD1 (5 bases). The V and J ends lost 5 bases and 7 bases respectively, with 20 bases between them. CDR1 SGHTA and CDR2 FQGNSA come from the germline V gene. The CDR3 loop spans 15 amino acids. CDR3 residues: CASSSRDPAFGGYTF. CDR3 DNA sequence: TGTGCCAGCAGCAGCCGGGACCCCGCCTTCGGTGGCTACACCTTC.

The gene calls are TRBV6-2 or TRBV6-3 and TRBJ2-1, with D tentatively TRBD2 (5 bases). The CDR3 extends over 17 amino acids. Germline V gene data show CDR1 as MNHEY and CDR2 as SVGEGT. V was trimmed by 0 bases and J by 8 bases, leaving 20 bases between them. Here the CDR3 reads CASSYSVSILGVDEQFF. The CDR3 DNA is TGTGCCAGCAGTTACTCCGTCTCCATCCTCGGGGTCGATGAGCAGTTCTTC.

V gene TRBV29-1 combines with J gene TRBJ1-1; D possibly corresponds to TRBD1 (6 bases). Germline values: CDR1 SQVTM, CDR2 ANQGSEA. The CDR3 contains 13 residues. The V end lost 3 bases, the J end lost 5 bases, and 13 bases lay between the germline ends. The CDR3 spells CSVDSRGGTEAFF. DNA of the CDR3: TGCAGCGTTGATTCCAGGGGAGGGACTGAAGCTTTCTTT.

Turning to this clonotype: A much bigger clone sits one base away, suggesting this may be a read error. J is TRBJ2-3 and V is TRBV18; 13 nucleotides match TRBD2. Germline-derived CDR1 and CDR2 are KGHSH and LQKENI. J gave up 2 bases and V 3 bases, and 20 bases lay outside the gene matches. This CDR3 spans 22 amino acids. In nucleotides, the CDR3 is TGTGCCAGCTCACCCGGACTAGCGGGGGACCGGTACCCTTCTTCCTACACAGATACGCAGTATTTT. Translation gives CASSPGLAGDRYPSSYTDTQYF.